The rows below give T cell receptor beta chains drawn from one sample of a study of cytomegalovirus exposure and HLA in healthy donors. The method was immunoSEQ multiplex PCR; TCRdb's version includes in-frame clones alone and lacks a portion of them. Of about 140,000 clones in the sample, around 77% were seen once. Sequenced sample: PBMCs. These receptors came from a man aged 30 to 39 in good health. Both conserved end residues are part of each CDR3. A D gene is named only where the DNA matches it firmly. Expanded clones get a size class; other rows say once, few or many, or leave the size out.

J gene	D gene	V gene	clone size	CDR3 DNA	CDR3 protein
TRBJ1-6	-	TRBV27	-	TGTGCCAGCAGTTTATCGAGCGGGGGAAGGGGGTCACCCCTCCACTTT	CASSLSSGGRGSPLHF
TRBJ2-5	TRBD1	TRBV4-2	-	TGTGCCAGCAGCCCCCTGCAGGGACAGGGTGCAAAGACCCAGTACTTC	CASSPLQGQGAKTQYF
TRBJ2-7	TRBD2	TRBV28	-	TGTGCCAGCAGCTATACTAGCGGGAGGGCGTACGAGCAGTACTTC	CASSYTSGRAYEQYF
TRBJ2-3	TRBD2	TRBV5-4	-	TGTGCCAGCAGCAGAACTAGCGGGCGCACAGATACGCAGTATTTT	CASSRTSGRTDTQYF
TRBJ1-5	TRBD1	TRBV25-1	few	TGTGCCAGCAGCCCCGGACAGGGGCACCAGCCCCAGCATTTT	CASSPGQGHQPQHF
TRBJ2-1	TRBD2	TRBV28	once	TGTGCCAGCATGGAGACTAGCGGGAGGGCCCTCTACAATGAGCAGTTCTTC	CASMETSGRALYNEQFF
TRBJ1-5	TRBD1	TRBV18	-	TGTGCCAGCTCGTCCCGGGACAGCTCCAATCAGCCCCAGCATTTT	CASSSRDSSNQPQHF
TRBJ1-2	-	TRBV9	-	TGTGCCAGCAGCGCCCGAGGCCAGTCGGGTGGCTACACCTTC	CASSARGQSGGYTF
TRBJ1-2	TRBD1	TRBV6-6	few	TGTGCCAGCAGAATATCCGGACAGGGGGTATATGGCTACACCTTC	CASRISGQGVYGYTF
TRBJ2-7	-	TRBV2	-	TGTGCCAGCAGTCGCCGGTGGGAGCAGTACTTC	CASSRRWEQYF
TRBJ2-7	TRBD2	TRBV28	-	TGTGCCAGCCCTCCTCCTAGCGGGAGGGCTACGCACGAGCAGTACTTC	CASPPPSGRATHEQYF
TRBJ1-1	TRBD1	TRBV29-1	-	TGCAGCGTGAGGACAGGGCTTACTGAAGCTTTCTTT	CSVRTGLTEAFF
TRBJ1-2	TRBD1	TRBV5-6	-	TGTGCCAGCAGCTTGCCCTGGGACAGTAACTATGGCTACACCTTC	CASSLPWDSNYGYTF
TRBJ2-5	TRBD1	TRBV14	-	TGTGCCAGCAGCCAAGATCCCCCCCCAGACAGGGGCCAAGAGACCCAGTACTTC	CASSQDPPPDRGQETQYF
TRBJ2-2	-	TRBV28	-	TGTGCCAGCGACGAGCGATACACCGGGGAGCTGTTTTTT	CASDERYTGELFF
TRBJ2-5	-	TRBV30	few	TGTGCCTGGAGTCCTCATCGGGAGACCCAGTACTTC	CAWSPHRETQYF